The present entry profiles one T cell receptor (beta chain) with its context. What it binds is not known. The assay was immunoSEQ multiplex PCR, and TCRdb's table has in-frame clones only and misses some. The sample shows a few hundred thousand clones, about 90% of them seen only once. The length of the CDR3 is 15 residues. V lost 2 bases to trimming and J lost 3 bases, with 15 bases between them. The germline V gene encodes CDR1 GTSNPN and CDR2 SVGIG (reference sequence). The data originate from a study of cytomegalovirus exposure and HLA in healthy donors. Points from the study as a whole: It was 150 to 200 TCR beta chains that were listed as cytomegalovirus-associated. The classifier reportedly diagnosed cytomegalovirus status with high specificity and sensitivity.

Separate from the approximately 700-subject first cohort was the roughly 130-subject validation cohort, to which the donors belonged. This sequence joins TRBV30 and TRBJ2-3; D possibly corresponds to TRBD2 (7 bases). The specimen was PBMCs. This TCR derives from a woman in her twenties or thirties in good health and CMV-seronegative. The CDR3 region has the DNA TGTGCCTGGAGTCCAGGGGCTAGCGGAACAGATACGCAGTATTTT. This codes for CAWSPGASGTDTQYF. The variable domain in full, with the rest retrieved from reference TRBV30 and TRBJ2-3, is SQTIHQWPATLVQPVGSPLSLECTVEGTSNPNLYWYRQAAGRGLQLLFYSVGIGQISSEVPQNLSASRPQDRQFILSSKKLLLSDSGFYLCAWSPGASGTDTQYFGPGTRLTVL.